This TCR beta chain was sequenced in a study of T cells in Graves' hyperthyroidism and ophthalmopathy (dated by TCRdb to about 2019). About the investigation overall: Peripheral blood samples were taken at the time of initial diagnosis, prior to any treatment. Once sampling was done, hyperthyroidism patients were given methimazole at a starting dose of 30 mg daily, whereas ophthalmopathy patients were given high-dose intravenous methylprednisolone. A discovery cohort of fewer than 110 patients, 43 with Graves' ophthalmopathy and approximately 60 with stable Graves' hyperthyroidism, was used to find distinguishing TCR V-J signatures. Whether ophthalmopathy could be predicted prospectively was tested in an independent validation cohort made up of fewer than 20 hyperthyroidism patients plus 17 patients who later progressed to ophthalmopathy. The 100 or so discovery patients were divided at random into training and test sets in a 7:3 ratio. In more than 5 Graves' hyperthyroidism patients, the study also compared T-cell repertoires from thyroid tissue with T-cell repertoires from blood. The paper reports TCR Vbeta CDR3 sequencing of some 140 peripheral blood samples: 40 or so ophthalmopathy, roughly 74 hyperthyroidism and around 17 progressor patients. Study-wide findings and limitations: Most expanded thyroid clonotypes (frequency above 0.001) were also detected in blood, suggesting blood repertoires may reflect thyroid immune responses. In cross-validation, a model built on a 13 V-J signature told ophthalmopathy apart from stable hyperthyroidism with approximately 90% sensitivity and around 84% specificity, and in testing the same model reached 80%/75%. In validation, the model predicted progression to ophthalmopathy a median of 6.5 months before onset, with about 64% sensitivity and 72.22% specificity. Sample size was not statistically predetermined, and blinding of investigators to group allocation was not performed.

This clonotype has ten or more counts. Its antigen remains unidentified. No per-base quality is available; no much larger clone lies one base away. Stable Graves' hyperthyroidism was defined as no progression to ophthalmopathy during 18 months of follow-up. Hyperthyroidism patients were aged 18 to 65 years and newly diagnosed, with disease duration of less than 2 months. Patients with uncontrolled infections, other autoimmune diseases, pregnancy or lactation were excluded. Diagnoses relied on clinical symptoms, serum thyroxine and TRAb, thyroid ultrasound and orbital computed tomography. PBMCs were isolated from more than 8 ml of fresh peripheral blood by Ficoll-Paque density gradient centrifugation. Total RNA was extracted with Trizol reagent, and quality was checked on an Agilent 2100 Bioanalyzer. Amplification of TCR beta CDR3 regions was carried out from RNA transcripts. A first-round RT-PCR of the TCR CDR3 used the HTBI primer set with the Qiagen OneStep RT-PCR kit. Libraries were constructed in a second round of multiplex PCR, after which size selection and purification were carried out. Libraries were sequenced paired-end with 100 bp reads on an Illumina HiSeq2000. In the original analysis: SOAPnuke was used to process the raw data, throwing out any read that contained adapters or uncalled bases, had a mean Phred below 15, or lacked an exact constant-primer or identifier match. COPE v1.2.5 was used to merge high-quality paired reads, and clonotypes were defined as unique nucleotide sequences. Clonotypes were aligned to IMGT TRBV, TRBD and TRBJ reference segments using MiTCR v1.1. The analysis included only V-J combinations with a frequency above 0.0001, which together covered roughly 99% of the repertoires. A TCS score was defined as the ratio between F50 (clonal expansion) and ExV (chaos), using BLOSUM62-based TCRdist between CDR3 peptides within each V-J. Welch's t-statistics and random forest reduced roughly 540 V-J features to some 14, which were used in a naive Bayes classifier (R e1071). TCRdb trimmed the raw reads at Q25, called clones with MiXCR and kept productive beta chains. Identical CDR3 proteins give one entry, which carries the most common genes and DNA. These V and J calls derive from TCRdb rather than the authors' analysis. The sample data list about 360,000 distinct CDR3 sequences, and 19% of these were observed just once. The ten largest clones capture around 3.6% of the sample.

Compared with germline, V lacks 5 bases and J lacks 7 bases; bases without a gene match: 10. CDR1 and CDR2 are read off the germline V gene (reference sequence) as DFQATT and SNEGSKA. Measured from the cysteine to the phenylalanine, the CDR3 is 14 residues long. Here the CDR3 DNA is all that survives: 42 bases in frame from base 1. This clonotype was sampled from a woman between 18 and 29 years old with Graves' hyperthyroidism. What was sequenced was blood. The rearranged segments are TRBV20-1 and TRBJ1-1; 10 central bases correspond to TRBD1. The sequence in DNA is TGCAGTGCTTTTAAAGACAGGGGGCAGGGTGAAGCTTTCTTT. This encodes CSAFKDRGQGEAFF.